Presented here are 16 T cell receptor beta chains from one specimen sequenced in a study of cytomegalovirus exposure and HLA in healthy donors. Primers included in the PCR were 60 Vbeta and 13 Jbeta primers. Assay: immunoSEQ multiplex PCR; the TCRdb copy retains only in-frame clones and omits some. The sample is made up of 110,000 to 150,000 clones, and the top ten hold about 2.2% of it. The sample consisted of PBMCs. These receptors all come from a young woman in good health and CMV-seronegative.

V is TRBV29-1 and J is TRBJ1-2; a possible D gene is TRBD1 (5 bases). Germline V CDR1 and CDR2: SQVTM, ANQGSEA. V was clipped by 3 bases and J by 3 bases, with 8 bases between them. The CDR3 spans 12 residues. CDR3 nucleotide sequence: TGCAGCGTTGATTGGGGGGACTATGGCTACACCTTC. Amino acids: CSVDWGDYGYTF.

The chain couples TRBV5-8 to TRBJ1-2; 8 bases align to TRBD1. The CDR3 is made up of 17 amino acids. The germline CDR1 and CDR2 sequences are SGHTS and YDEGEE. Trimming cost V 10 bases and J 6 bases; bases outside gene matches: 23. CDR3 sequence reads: CARDENLIWTGMDGYTF. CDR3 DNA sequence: TGTGCCCGCGACGAGAACCTTATCTGGACAGGGATGGATGGCTACACCTTC.

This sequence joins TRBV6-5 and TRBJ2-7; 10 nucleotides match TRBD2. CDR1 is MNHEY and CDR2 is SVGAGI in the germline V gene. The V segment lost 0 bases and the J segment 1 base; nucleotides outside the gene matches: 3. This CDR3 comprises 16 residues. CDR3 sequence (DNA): TGTGCCAGCAGTTACTCATCAGCGGGAGGGTCCTACGAGCAGTACTTC. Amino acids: CASSYSSAGGSYEQYF.

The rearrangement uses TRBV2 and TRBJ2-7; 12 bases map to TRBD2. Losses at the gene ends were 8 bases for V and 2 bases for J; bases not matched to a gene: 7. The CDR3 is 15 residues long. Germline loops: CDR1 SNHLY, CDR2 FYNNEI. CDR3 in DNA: TGTGCCAGCGCCAAACTAGCGGGAGGCGCCTACGAGCAGTACTTC. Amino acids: CASAKLAGGAYEQYF.

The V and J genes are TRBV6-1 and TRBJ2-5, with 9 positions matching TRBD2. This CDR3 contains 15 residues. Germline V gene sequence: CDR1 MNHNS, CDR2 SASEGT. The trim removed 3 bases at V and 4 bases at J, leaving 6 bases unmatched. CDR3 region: CASSELTSGSETQYF. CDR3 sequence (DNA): TGTGCCAGCAGTGAGTTGACTAGCGGATCAGAGACCCAGTACTTC.

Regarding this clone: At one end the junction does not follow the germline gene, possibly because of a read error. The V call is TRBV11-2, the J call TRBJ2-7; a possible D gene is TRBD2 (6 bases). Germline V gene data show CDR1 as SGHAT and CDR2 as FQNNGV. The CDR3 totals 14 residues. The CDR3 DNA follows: TGTGCCGGCAGCCCCGGGACTGAGGGCTACGAGCAGTACTTC. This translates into CAGSPGTEGYEQYF.

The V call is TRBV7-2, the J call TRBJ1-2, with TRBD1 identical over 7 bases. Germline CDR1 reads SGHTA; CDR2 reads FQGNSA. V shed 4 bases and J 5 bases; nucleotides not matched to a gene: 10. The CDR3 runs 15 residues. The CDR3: CASSSPPETGYGYTF. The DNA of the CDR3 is TGTGCCAGCAGCTCCCCCCCAGAGACAGGGTATGGCTACACCTTC.

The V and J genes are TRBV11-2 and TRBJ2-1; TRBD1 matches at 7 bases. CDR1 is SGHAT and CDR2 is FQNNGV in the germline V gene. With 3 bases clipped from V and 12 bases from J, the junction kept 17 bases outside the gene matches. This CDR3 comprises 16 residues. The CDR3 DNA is TGTGCCAGCAGCTTCAGGGTGAGACAGGGCGGAACGATGCAGTTCTTC. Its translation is CASSFRVRQGGTMQFF.

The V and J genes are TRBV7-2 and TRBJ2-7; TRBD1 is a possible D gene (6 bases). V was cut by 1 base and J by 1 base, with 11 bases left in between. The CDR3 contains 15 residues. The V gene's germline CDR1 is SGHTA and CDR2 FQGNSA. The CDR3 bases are TGTGCCAGCAGCTTAGGGGTGCAGGGGTCCTACGAGCAGTACTTC. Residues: CASSLGVQGSYEQYF.

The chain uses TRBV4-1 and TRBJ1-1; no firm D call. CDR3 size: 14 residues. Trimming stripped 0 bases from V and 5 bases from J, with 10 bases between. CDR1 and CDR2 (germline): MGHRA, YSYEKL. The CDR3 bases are TGCGCCAGCAGCCAAGATCAGGTTTTTACTGAAGCTTTCTTT. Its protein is CASSQDQVFTEAFF.

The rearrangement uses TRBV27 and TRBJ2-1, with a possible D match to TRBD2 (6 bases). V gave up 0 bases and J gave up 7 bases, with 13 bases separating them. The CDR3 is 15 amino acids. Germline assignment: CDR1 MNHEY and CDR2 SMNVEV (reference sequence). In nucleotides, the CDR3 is TGTGCCAGCAGTTTATCGCACGGGAGTGAGAATGAGCAGTTCTTC. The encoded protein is CASSLSHGSENEQFF.

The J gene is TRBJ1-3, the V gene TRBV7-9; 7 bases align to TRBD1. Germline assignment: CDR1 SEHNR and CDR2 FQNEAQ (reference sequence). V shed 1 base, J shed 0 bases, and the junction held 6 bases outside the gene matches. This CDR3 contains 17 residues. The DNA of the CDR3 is TGTGCCAGCAGCTTAGGACAGGGAGTCAACTCTGGAAACACCATATATTTT. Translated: CASSLGQGVNSGNTIYF.

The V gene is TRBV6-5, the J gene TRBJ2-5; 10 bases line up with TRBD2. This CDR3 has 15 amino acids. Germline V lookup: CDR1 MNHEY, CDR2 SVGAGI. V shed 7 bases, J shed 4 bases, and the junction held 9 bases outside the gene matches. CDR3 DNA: TGTGCCAGCACCCCCCTGAGACTAGCGGGAGAGACCCAGTACTTC. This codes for CASTPLRLAGETQYF.

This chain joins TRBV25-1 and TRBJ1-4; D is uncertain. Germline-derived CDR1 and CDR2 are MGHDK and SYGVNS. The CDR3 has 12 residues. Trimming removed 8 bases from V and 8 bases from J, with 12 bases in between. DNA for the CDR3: TGTGCCAGCGCTTCGGGTGGGGAAAAACTGTTTTTT. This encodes CASASGGEKLFF.

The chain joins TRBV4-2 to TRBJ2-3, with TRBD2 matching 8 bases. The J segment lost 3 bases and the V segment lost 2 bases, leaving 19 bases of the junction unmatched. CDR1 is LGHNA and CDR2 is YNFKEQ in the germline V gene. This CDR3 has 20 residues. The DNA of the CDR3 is TGTGCCAGCAGCCAACTTACCGCTTTAAGGCGGGAGGAAGGAACAGATACGCAGTATTTT. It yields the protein CASSQLTALRREEGTDTQYF.

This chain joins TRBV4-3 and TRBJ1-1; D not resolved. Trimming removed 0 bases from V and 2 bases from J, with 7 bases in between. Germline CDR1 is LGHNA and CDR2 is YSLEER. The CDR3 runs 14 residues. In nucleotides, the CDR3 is TGCGCCAGCAGCCAAGAGAGGAGAAACACTGAAGCTTTCTTT. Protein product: CASSQERRNTEAFF.